This T cell receptor (beta chain) was profiled in a study of control samples from healthy donors and cancer patients. The V gene's germline CDR1 is ENHRY and CDR2 SYGVKD. This CDR3 is built from 14 residues. The ends were cut back, 4 bases at V and 3 bases at J, with 12 bases in the middle. TCRdb's copy holds only in-frame clones and misses some; the assay was immunoSEQ multiplex PCR. The table includes 70,000 or so clones, more than 80% detected once. This chain connects TRBV10-3 to TRBJ1-2; D is uncertain. The sequencing sample was made of PBMCs. The clonotype comes from a woman aged 45-59 years with lung cancer. CDR3 in DNA: TGTGCCATCAGTGGTGATGGGGAAGACTATGGCTACACCTTC. Protein sequence: CAISGDGEDYGYTF.